The clone carrying this T cell receptor beta chain came up once. These data come from a study of blood T cell repertoires in COVID-19. Study background: T cells, B-cell-depleted T cells, or PBMCs provided the cDNA or gDNA that served as material.

In the study's own analysis: Amplified reference gene primers provided the basis for estimating nucleated cell counts. Sequenced by immunoSEQ multiplex PCR; TCRdb stores in-frame clones only, minus some. V, J and clone size are those of that table, while D and trimming were read from the DNA. The data hold 90,000 to 150,000 clones, with approximately 90% observed a single time. The trim removed 2 bases at V and 8 bases at J, leaving 4 bases unmatched. This CDR3 region has 15 residues. Germline V gene data show CDR1 as SGHTA and CDR2 as FQGNSA. The V gene is TRBV7-2, the J gene TRBJ2-1; 12 bases are shared with TRBD2. Sequenced material: peripheral blood. This TCR came from a human donor in a cohort sampled during active COVID-19. Written as DNA, the CDR3 is TGTGCCAGCAGCTTAAGACTAGCGGGAGCCTATGAGCAGTTCTTC. Protein product: CASSLRLAGAYEQFF.